This TCR beta chain was observed in a study of graft-versus-host responses after intestinal transplantation. At the level of the study: Isolated intestinal, liver-intestinal, or multivisceral transplants were what recipients had. Each patient got anti-thymocyte globulin induction, then tacrolimus and steroids for around three years.

Using immunoSEQ multiplex PCR, the repertoire was profiled, and TCRdb retains in-frame clones only, with some absent. The sample has 15,000 to 20,000 clones; more than 75% are singletons. Remarks on this clone: Its antigen is undetermined.

V lost 2 bases to trimming and J lost 3 bases, with 14 bases between them. This CDR3 has 14 residues. The V gene's germline CDR1 is GTSNPN and CDR2 SVGIG (reference sequence). General observations from the study: Levels of circulating GvH clones at their peak were associated with early post-transplant HvG declines.

The clonotype was recovered from a human patient who received an intestinal transplant, so some T cells may come from the graft donor. The chain uses TRBV30 and TRBJ2-7, with TRBD1 as a possible D gene (6 bases). Here the sequenced sample was bone marrow, taken roughly 130 days after transplant. The CDR3 region is CAWSWDTTGYEQYF. DNA for the CDR3: TGTGCCTGGAGTTGGGACACCACCGGCTACGAGCAGTACTTC.